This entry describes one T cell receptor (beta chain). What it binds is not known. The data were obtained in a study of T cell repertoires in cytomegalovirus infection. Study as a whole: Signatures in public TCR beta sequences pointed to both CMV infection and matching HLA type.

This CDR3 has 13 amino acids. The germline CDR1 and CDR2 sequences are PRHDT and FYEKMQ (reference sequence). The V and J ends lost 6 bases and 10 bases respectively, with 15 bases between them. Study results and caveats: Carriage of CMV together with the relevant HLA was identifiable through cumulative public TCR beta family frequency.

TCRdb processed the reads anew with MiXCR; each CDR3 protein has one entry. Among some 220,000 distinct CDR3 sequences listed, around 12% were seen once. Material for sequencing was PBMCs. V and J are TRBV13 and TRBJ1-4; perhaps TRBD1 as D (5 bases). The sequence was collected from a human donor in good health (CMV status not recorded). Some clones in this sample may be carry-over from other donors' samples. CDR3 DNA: TGTGCCAGCAGGGCAGGGAAATTAGGAAAACTGTTTTTT. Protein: CASRAGKLGKLFF. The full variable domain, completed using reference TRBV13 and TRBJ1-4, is AAGVIQSPRHLIKEKRETATLKCYPIPRHDTVYWYQQGPGQDPQFLISFYEKMQSDKGSIPDRFSAQQFSDYHSELNMSSLELGDSALYFCASRAGKLGKLFFGSGTQLSVL.